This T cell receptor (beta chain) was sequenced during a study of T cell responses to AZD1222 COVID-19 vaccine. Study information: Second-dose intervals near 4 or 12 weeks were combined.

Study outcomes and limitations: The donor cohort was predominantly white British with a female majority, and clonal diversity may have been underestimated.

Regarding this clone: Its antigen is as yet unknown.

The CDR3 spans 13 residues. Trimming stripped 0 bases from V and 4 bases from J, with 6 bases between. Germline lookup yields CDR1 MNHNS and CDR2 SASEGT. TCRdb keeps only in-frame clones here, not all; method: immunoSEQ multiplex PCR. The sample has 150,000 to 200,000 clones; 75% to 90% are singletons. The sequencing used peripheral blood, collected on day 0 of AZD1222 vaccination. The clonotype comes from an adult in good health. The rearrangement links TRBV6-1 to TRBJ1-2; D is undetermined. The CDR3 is CASSEAFRYGYTF. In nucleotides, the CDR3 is TGTGCCAGCAGTGAAGCGTTTCGCTATGGCTACACCTTC.